This T cell receptor (beta chain) was sequenced for a study of cytomegalovirus exposure and HLA in healthy donors (dated by TCRdb to about 2017). Turning to the overall study: An earlier analysis of several hundred of the donors reported 276 Gb of sequence data and 90 million to 120 million unique TCR beta sequences obtained from around 190 million T cells. The aim of the study was to test whether cataloging public T cell receptors could identify signatures of past pathogen exposure. A later genetic analysis used genome-wide SNP genotypes for about 65% of the roughly 670 donors, treating that subset as a discovery cohort. Across 398 genotyped donors of the cohort, an average of 235,054 unique TCR beta nucleotide sequences per donor were sequenced, and 15% to 20% of those sequences were non-productive. The study combined high-throughput TCR immunosequencing, statistical association of individual TCRs with disease status, and machine learning to predict cytomegalovirus infection status. The later analysis used no new phenotypic data to find candidate immune exposures, relying instead on TCR beta sequences and their occurrence across donors. Donor age, sex, ethnicity and CMV serostatus were collected together with the repertoire data. The genetic ancestry cluster associated with self-reported Caucasian donors included around four fifths of the approximately 410 genotyped donors. The T cell repertoires of 666 subjects were profiled by immunosequencing and related to cytomegalovirus serostatus. Every discovery cohort repertoire had been produced on one sequencing platform. Typing coverage varied by locus: about 620-640 donors for A, B, C, DRB1 and DQB1; 522 for DQA1; around 570 for DPA1; more than 450 for DPB1. A separate validation cohort of roughly 130 different subjects was used in addition to the roughly 700-subject first cohort. To study patterns of TCR occurrence, a later analysis re-analyzed previously published TCR beta repertoires from under 750 donors and added high-resolution HLA genotyping. To decide whether each TCR beta V gene segment behaved as functional or pseudogenic, an earlier analysis of nearly 600 of the donors relied on high-throughput TCR beta sequencing. Around 320 gigabases of sequencing data and 80 million or so unique TCR sequences were included in an early release covering 550 to 800 HLA-typed donors. Because of strong linkage in the cohort, 4 to 6 DR-DQ haplotypes were treated as single units for association and clustering. Both class I and class II loci were covered by HLA typing, at four-digit resolution.

General conclusions and limits of the study: In a later analysis, about 17,000 TCR beta sequences were associated with specific HLA alleles at a false discovery rate of 0.05. A further reported finding was that TCR beta sequences accurately predicted the HLA-A and HLA-B alleles for most subjects in the first cohort. A later analysis found that TCR association rates varied across HLA loci, with DRB1 alleles showing the most associated TCRs and HLA-C alleles the fewest. For the cohort, immune exposure information was limited to CMV serostatus. A group of highly shared sequence variants was considered likely to be a technical artifact of the sequencing pipeline. According to a later analysis, most CMV-associated TCR beta chains appeared to be HLA-restricted, and the HLA associations seemed to be driven largely by CMV exposure. An earlier analysis of 587 of the donors showed that most TCR beta V segments appeared in productive rearrangements either about 87% or about 30% of the time, which broadly matched IMGT annotations. Linkage disequilibrium might explain the correlated functional status among segregating V segments, but an unknown experimental factor could not be ruled out. In the study, about 150 TCR beta chains were listed as associated with cytomegalovirus. Presence/absence analyses assumed roughly uniform sequencing depth across donors, an assumption that may not hold. This cohort had only TCR beta chains sequenced, and the lack of alpha or paired-chain data limited which features could be detected. While some public TCRs were present in many individuals, most TCR sequences turned up only very rarely across donors. Assigning TCR associations to individual alleles was difficult when HLA alleles, especially DR and DQ, strongly co-occurred. Cytomegalovirus status was reported to be diagnosed by the classifier with high specificity and sensitivity in both the original and validation cohorts. Because HLA typing was missing for some donors at each locus, association tests included only the typed subset. A later analysis reported that several top co-occurrence clusters appeared linked to parvovirus B19, influenza, CMV and Epstein-Barr virus. Some IMGT-functional V segments, including TRBV6-2 and TRBV6-3, could not be distinguished by the 87-base-pair reads and were therefore excluded. A few of the identified cytomegalovirus-associated TCR beta chains were confirmed in vitro to be specific for cytomegalovirus antigens. In a later analysis, HLA-associated TCR beta chains showed more clonal expansion and lower generation probabilities than non-associated chains that were equally common. In a later genetic analysis, fewer N-insertions in productive TCRs were reported among donors in an Asian-associated ancestry cluster than the roughly 700-donor mean. A later genetic analysis associated a missense DCLRE1C variant with V-gene and J-gene trimming of TCR beta chains, and an independent cohort replicated the association. Seventeen rarely observed V segments, including chromosome 9 orphons, were excluded from the earlier analysis of almost 600 of the donors because counts were too low. It was suggested by the authors that the approach could potentially be generalized to other disease states and immunological phenotypes.

With respect to this clone: The antigen it recognizes is unknown. No base quality information exists; no much larger clone differs at one position.

Germline trimming amounts to 4 bases on V and 4 bases on J, with 7 as the count of junction bases outside the gene matches. CDR3 length: 15 amino acids, cysteine to phenylalanine. This entry keeps only the CDR3 DNA: 45 bases, framed from base 1. The germline V gene specifies MRHNA as CDR1 and SNTAGT as CDR2. The cohort consisted of 650 to 700 healthy bone marrow donors. At the time of sampling, every cohort member was nominally healthy, though immune exposures that went unrecorded were likely present. The donor was CMV seropositive and belonged to the group of 250 to 300 seropositive cohort members. Every donor gave a peripheral blood sample, and the peripheral blood mononuclear cells from that sample were used for TCR beta sequencing. The Qiagen DNeasy Blood Extraction Kit was used to extract genomic DNA from the blood cell samples. Libraries were built with the immunoSEQ multiplex PCR assay. A mixture of 60 forward primers for TCR Vbeta segments and 13 reverse primers for TCR Jbeta segments was used in the multiplex PCR. A multiplex PCR assay on genomic DNA amplified the CDR3 region of rearranged TCR beta genes. The Illumina HiSeq System was used to sequence the amplified TCR beta libraries as 87-base-pair reads. In the authors' own workflow: In a later analysis, about 80 million unique TCR beta chains were counted across the 650 to 750 repertoires, and roughly 11 million of these chains were shared by at least two donors. To remove PCR and sequencing errors, raw reads were error-corrected and collapsed into unique sequences using a nearest-neighbor algorithm that merged closely related sequences. Alignment of CDR3 sequences to IMGT reference sequences was used to assign V, D and J gene segments. For a sequence to be retained, a match of at least six nucleotides to both a V gene segment and a J gene segment was required. A rearrangement counted as productive if the CDR3 had no stop codons and remained in frame with V and J, and every other rearrangement counted as non-productive. Following IMGT convention, CDR3 was defined as the stretch from the second conserved V-encoded cysteine up to the conserved J-encoded phenylalanine. In an earlier analysis of approximately 500 of the donors, sequences lacking an unambiguous match to a single V gene segment were excluded. An earlier analysis of 587 of the donors called V segments functional above 56.7% productive rearrangements and segregating when the between-donor standard deviation exceeded 5%. A statistical classification framework was built for diagnosing cytomegalovirus status from the catalog of TCR beta chain sequences. In a later analysis, V and J genes were assigned by comparing TCR nucleotide sequences against IMGT/GENE-DB human TR gene sequences. A later analysis assigned CDR3 sequences and most-parsimonious VDJ recombination scenarios with the TCRdist pipeline. A later analysis defined each TCR beta chain by its CDR3 amino acid sequence plus V-gene family, and excluded reads lacking a unique V-gene family. To address suspected cross-contamination and a sequencing artifact, a later analysis removed approximately 590 highly shared, low-generation-probability nucleotide sequences. In a later analysis, a clonal expansion index was calculated for each public chain from normalized within-repertoire ranks of inferred template counts. A later analysis computed generation probabilities with a VDJ recombination model fitted to out-of-frame rearrangements, and checked the results against IGoR. Hypergeometric tests were used in a later analysis to score TCR-TCR, TCR-HLA and TCR-CMV co-occurrence, with a repertoire-size bias correction applied to the TCR pairs. To estimate false discovery rates, a later analysis permuted the HLA or CMV assignments 20 times. A later analysis grouped co-occurring TCRs with DBSCAN, adding TCRdist sequence similarity when clustering within HLA-allele-positive subsets. Repertoires with fewer than 30,000 or more than 120,000 public chains were left out of co-occurrence clustering, as were five repertoires with anomalous nucleotide sharing. Entries here come from immuneACCESS through TCRdb and include only in-frame sequences with V and J called. Some clones fail to appear in such tables; in the studies checked, an unresolved V gene covers under half of the shortfall, and the cause of the remainder is unknown. The DNA was the basis for D and trimming; V, J and clone size are from that table. Present in this sample are thousands of clones, around 56% of which were seen just once. The ten largest clones capture 5.5% to 7% of the sample.

The chain is encoded by TRBV6-4 joined to TRBJ2-3; the junction holds 8 bases that match TRBD1. This receptor was taken from a man younger than 45 in good health and CMV-seropositive. The material sequenced was PBMCs. Read as DNA, the sequence is TGTGCCAGCAGTGCCACAGGGGGTCGGTCAGATACGCAGTATTTT. It is translated as CASSATGGRSDTQYF.